This T cell receptor (beta chain) is from a study of Ad26.COV2.S vaccination and SARS-CoV-2 variants. Points on this clone: Its antigen remains unidentified.

Assay: immunoSEQ multiplex PCR; the TCRdb copy retains only in-frame clones and omits some. The table shows some 340,000 clones, with about 82% occurring only once. Noted treatment: 15 to 20 received Ad26.COV2.S at low or high dose, single or two shots; five or six received placebo; per-sample allocation not given. Sampling occurred on day 63 after the first vaccine or placebo injection. Study-level points and caveats: Those who received the vaccine showed greater spike-specific TCR breadth than those given placebo.

This CDR3 is 12 amino acids long. The V end lost 8 bases, the J end lost 2 bases, and 9 bases lay between the germline ends. Germline loops: CDR1 MGHDK, CDR2 SYGVNS. The rearrangement joins TRBV25-1 to TRBJ1-2; maybe TRBD1 (6 bases). This receptor was identified in a person aged 18 to 65 who received the Ad26.COV2.S COVID-19 vaccine or a placebo. Specimen: peripheral blood, collected in a trial of Ad26.COV2.S vaccine versus placebo. The CDR3 DNA reads as TGTGCCAGCGCCGGGGGCAACTATGGCTACACCTTC. Amino acids: CASAGGNYGYTF.